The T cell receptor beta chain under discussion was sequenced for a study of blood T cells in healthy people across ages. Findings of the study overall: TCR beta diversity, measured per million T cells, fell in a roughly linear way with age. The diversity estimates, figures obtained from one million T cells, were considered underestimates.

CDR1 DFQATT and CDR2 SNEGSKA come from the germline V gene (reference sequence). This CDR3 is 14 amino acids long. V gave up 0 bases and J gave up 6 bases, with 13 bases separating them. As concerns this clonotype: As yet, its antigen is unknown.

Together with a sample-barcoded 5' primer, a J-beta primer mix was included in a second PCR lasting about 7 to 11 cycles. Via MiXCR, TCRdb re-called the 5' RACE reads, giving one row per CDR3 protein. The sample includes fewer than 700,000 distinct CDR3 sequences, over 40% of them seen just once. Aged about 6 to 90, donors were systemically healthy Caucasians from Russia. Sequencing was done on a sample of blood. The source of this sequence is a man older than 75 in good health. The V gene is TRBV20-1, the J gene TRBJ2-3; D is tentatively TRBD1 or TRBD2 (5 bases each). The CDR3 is CSARDYRGRDTQYF. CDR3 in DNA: TGCAGTGCTAGAGATTATCGGGGACGGGATACGCAGTATTTT.